A selection of T cell receptor beta chains follows, all from one sample in a study of shared clonotypes between healthy human individuals. Profiling relied on immunoSEQ multiplex PCR, and the TCRdb table lists in-frame clones only, not all of them. The repertoire holds about 490,000 clones, with less than 80% as singletons. Source material: PBMCs. The receptors originated from a woman between 35 and 50 years old in good health. Some clones in this sample may be carry-over from other donors' samples. CDR3s include the opening cysteine and the closing phenylalanine or tryptophan. Each record gives: V gene, J gene, CDR3 protein.

>TRBV5-5|TRBJ1-1
CASSLTRGHTEAFF
>TRBV29-1|TRBJ1-2
CSVDGTRTGGGYTF
>TRBV2|TRBJ2-6
CASGVGLVVFGANVLTF
>TRBV27|TRBJ1-5
CASSLGRGPQHF
>TRBV28|TRBJ1-5
CASSLSRGHQPQHF
>TRBV28|TRBJ2-6
CASSFRSGGGLARNVLTF
>TRBV5-1|TRBJ2-3
CASREGPGTDTQYF
>TRBV7-3|TRBJ2-2
CASSKTRNTGELFF
>TRBV19|TRBJ2-7
CASSGVVAVVPYEQYF
>TRBV19|TRBJ2-3
CASNGWVTDTQYF
>TRBV19|TRBJ1-2
CARAILTGRSYTF
>TRBV15|TRBJ2-2
CATSTAGQGWAGELFF
>TRBV5-4|TRBJ2-7
CASSLRRPQAHEQYF
>TRBV7-3|TRBJ2-1
CASSLWWREPNEQFF
>TRBV7-3|TRBJ1-1
CASADNIYTEAFF
>TRBV7-2|TRBJ1-1
CASSPSGTENTEAFF
>TRBV7-9|TRBJ2-7
CASSPGQGFYEQYF
>TRBV2|TRBJ1-1
CASSEYGARANTEAFF
>TRBV30|NA
CAFGGFEQYF
>TRBV13|TRBJ2-4
CASSFRELQNIQYF
>TRBV7-6|TRBJ1-1
CASSLFSQGTEAFF
>TRBV7-6|TRBJ2-2
CASSLGGSNTGELFF
>TRBV28|TRBJ2-7
CASSLPARRVWEQYF
>TRBV7-2|TRBJ2-7
CASSSQGLAGSEQYF
>TRBV10-3|TRBJ2-2
CAISSNTGELFF
>TRBV10-3|TRBJ1-1
CATSSRSDTEAFF
>TRBV6-1|TRBJ1-2
CASSEAGVWDRAGGYTF
>TRBV18|TRBJ2-2
CASSLRHPNTGELFF
>TRBV6-6|TRBJ2-7
CASSYPPGGLPHEQYF
>TRBV7-9|TRBJ1-2
CASSLGAANYGYTF